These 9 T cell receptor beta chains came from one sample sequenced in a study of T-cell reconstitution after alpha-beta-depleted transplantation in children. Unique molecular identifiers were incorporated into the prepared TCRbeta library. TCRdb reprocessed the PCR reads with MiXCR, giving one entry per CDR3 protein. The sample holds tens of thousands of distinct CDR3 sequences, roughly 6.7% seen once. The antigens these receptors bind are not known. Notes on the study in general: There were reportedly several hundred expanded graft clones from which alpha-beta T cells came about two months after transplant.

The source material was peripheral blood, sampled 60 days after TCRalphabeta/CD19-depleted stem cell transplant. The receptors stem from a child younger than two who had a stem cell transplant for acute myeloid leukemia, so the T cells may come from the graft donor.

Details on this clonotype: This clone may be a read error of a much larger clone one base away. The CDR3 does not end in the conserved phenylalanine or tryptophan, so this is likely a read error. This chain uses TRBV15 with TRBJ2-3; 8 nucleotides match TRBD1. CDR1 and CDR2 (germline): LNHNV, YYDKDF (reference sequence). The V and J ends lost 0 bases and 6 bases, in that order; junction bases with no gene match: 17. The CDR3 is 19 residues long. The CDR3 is CATSRDRQGAAASMDTQYL. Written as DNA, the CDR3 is TGTGCCACCAGCAGAGATCGTCAGGGGGCAGCGGCAAGTATGGATACGCAGTATTTA.

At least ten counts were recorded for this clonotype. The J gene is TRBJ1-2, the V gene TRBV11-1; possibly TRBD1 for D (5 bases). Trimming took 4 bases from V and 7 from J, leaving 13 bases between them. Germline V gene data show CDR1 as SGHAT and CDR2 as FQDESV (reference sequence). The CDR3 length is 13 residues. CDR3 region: CASSSGTYIGYTF. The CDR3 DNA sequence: TGTGCCAGCAGCTCGGGGACCTATATTGGCTACACCTTC.

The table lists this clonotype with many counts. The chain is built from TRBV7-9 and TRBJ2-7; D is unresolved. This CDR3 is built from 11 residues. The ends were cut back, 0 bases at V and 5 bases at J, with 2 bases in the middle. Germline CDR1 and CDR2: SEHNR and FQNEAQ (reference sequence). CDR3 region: CASSLAHEQYF. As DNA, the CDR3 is TGTGCCAGCAGCTTAGCCCACGAGCAGTACTTC.

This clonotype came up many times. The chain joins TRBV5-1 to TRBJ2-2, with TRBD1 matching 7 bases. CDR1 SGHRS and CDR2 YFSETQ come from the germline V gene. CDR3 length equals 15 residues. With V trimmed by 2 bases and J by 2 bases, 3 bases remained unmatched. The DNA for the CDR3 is TGCGCCAGCAGCTTCCGGGACAGTAACACCGGGGAGCTGTTTTTT. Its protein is CASSFRDSNTGELFF.

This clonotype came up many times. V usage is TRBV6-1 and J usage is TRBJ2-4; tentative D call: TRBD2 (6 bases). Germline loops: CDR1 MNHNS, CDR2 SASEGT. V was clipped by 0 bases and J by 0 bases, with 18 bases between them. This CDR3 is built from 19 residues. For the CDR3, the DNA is TGTGCCAGCAGTGAAGCGCTTCTGAGGGGACTTTTAGCCAAAAACATTCAGTACTTC. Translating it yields CASSEALLRGLLAKNIQYF.

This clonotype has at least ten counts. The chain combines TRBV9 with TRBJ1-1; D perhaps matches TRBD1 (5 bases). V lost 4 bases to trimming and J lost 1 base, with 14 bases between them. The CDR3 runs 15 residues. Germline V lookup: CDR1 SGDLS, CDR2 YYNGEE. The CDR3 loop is CASSPSPRGNTEAFF. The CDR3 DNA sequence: TGTGCCAGCAGCCCCTCACCTAGGGGGAACACTGAAGCTTTCTTT.

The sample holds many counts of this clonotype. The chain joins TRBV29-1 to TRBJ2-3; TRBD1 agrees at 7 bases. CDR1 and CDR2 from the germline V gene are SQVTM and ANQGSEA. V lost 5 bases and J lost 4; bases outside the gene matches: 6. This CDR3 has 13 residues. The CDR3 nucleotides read TGCAGCGTTACACAGGGGTCCCCAGATACGCAGTATTTT. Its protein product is CSVTQGSPDTQYF.

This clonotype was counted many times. The CDR3 DNA reads TGCAGCGTTGAAGAATGGGACAGAAGGGGAGCTTTCTTT. It is translated as CSVEEWDRRGAFF. The chain employs TRBV29-1 and TRBJ1-1; 7 bases fit TRBD1. This CDR3 region has 13 residues. Germline V gives CDR1 SQVTM, CDR2 ANQGSEA. V shed 0 bases and J 10 bases; nucleotides not matched to a gene: 8.

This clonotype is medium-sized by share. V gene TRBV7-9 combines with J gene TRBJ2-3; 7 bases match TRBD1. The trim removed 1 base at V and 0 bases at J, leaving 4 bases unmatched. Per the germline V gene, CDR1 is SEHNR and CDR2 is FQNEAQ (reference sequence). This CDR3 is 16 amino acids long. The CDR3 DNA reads TGTGCCAGCAGCTTAGACAGGGGACCAAGCACAGATACGCAGTATTTT. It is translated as CASSLDRGPSTDTQYF.